These 15 T cell receptor beta chains originate from one sample sequenced in a study of cytomegalovirus exposure and HLA in healthy donors. PCR primers comprised 60 Vbeta and 13 Jbeta primers. Some clones are missing from TCRdb's copy, which holds only in-frame ones; the method was immunoSEQ multiplex PCR. Its listing shows roughly 140,000 clones. Material: PBMCs. These TCRs come from a male donor in good health and CMV-seronegative.

The rearrangement joins TRBV18 to TRBJ2-4; 9 bases are a match to TRBD2. CDR1 is KGHSH, CDR2 LQKENI, per germline. The ends lost 2 bases at V and 7 bases at J; junction bases unmatched: 6. The CDR3 sequence is 15 residues long. CDR3 in amino acids: CASSPRREGPNIQYF. CDR3 bases: TGTGCCAGCTCACCAAGGCGGGAGGGGCCTAACATTCAGTACTTC.

V and J are TRBV19 and TRBJ1-5; 9 nucleotides line up with TRBD1. In germline, CDR1 is LNHDA, CDR2 SQIVND (reference sequence). V dropped 8 bases and J dropped 1; count of bases not matched to a gene: 6. The CDR3 consists of 15 residues. The DNA of the CDR3 is TGTGCCAGTTTACAGGGGGCGGGGAGCAATCAGCCCCAGCATTTT. Amino acid sequence: CASLQGAGSNQPQHF.

This rearrangement joins TRBV5-6 to TRBJ1-2, with D hard to call. The CDR3 is 14 amino acids. V lost 0 bases and J 5 bases, leaving 11 bases between the germline ends. Per the germline V gene, CDR1 is SGHDT and CDR2 is YYEEEE. The DNA for the CDR3 is TGTGCCAGCAGCTTGGGCCACAGTACTTATGGCTACACCTTC. Amino acid sequence: CASSLGHSTYGYTF.

The chain is built from TRBV30 and TRBJ2-3, with 11 bases aligning to TRBD2. After removal of 0 bases from V and 1 base from J, the junction contained 0 bases not matched to a gene. CDR1 and CDR2 (germline): GTSNPN, SVGIG (reference sequence). The CDR3 runs to 15 residues. CDR3 DNA: TGTGCCTGGAGTGTGGGACTAGCGGGCACAGATACGCAGTATTTT. It encodes CAWSVGLAGTDTQYF. Using reference TRBV30 and TRBJ2-3 for the parts outside the CDR3, the full variable domain is SQTIHQWPATLVQPVGSPLSLECTVEGTSNPNLYWYRQAAGRGLQLLFYSVGIGQISSEVPQNLSASRPQDRQFILSSKKLLLSDSGFYLCAWSVGLAGTDTQYFGPGTRLTVL.

The CDR3: CASTGTGDITGELFF. The CDR3 DNA sequence: TGTGCCAGCACTGGTACAGGGGATATCACCGGGGAGCTGTTTTTT. The chain recombines TRBV5-4 with TRBJ2-2; 7 nucleotides match TRBD1. Germline V gene sequence: CDR1 SGHNT, CDR2 YYREEE (reference sequence). V was pared by 6 bases and J by 4 bases, with 9 bases of the junction left unmatched. This CDR3 is 15 amino acids long. The full variable domain, rest sourced from reference TRBV5-4 and TRBJ2-2, is ETGVTQSPTHLIKTRGQQVTLRCSSQSGHNTVSWYQQALGQGPQFIFQYYREEENGRGNFPPRFSGLQFPNYSSELNVNALELDDSALYLCASTGTGDITGELFFGEGSRLTVL.

This chain uses TRBV7-8 with TRBJ1-1; TRBD1 matches 9 bases. The CDR3 has 13 residues. The germline V gene has CDR1 SGHVS and CDR2 FQNEAQ. V dropped 6 bases and J dropped 3; count of bases not matched to a gene: 2. The CDR3 DNA reads TGTGCCAGCAGTCGACAGGGGGACACTGAAGCTTTCTTT. As protein: CASSRQGDTEAFF.

The rearrangement joins TRBV9 to TRBJ1-4; the match to TRBD1 covers 9 bases. Germline loops: CDR1 SGDLS, CDR2 YYNGEE. The CDR3 covers 14 residues. The trim removed 3 bases at V and 8 bases at J, leaving 5 bases unmatched. CDR3 sequence: CASSGGQGYEKLFF. DNA for the CDR3: TGTGCCAGCAGCGGGGGACAGGGTTACGAAAAACTGTTTTTT.

The gene calls are TRBV30 and TRBJ2-1; 8 nucleotides match TRBD2. V shed 7 bases and J 2 bases; nucleotides not matched to a gene: 4. Germline V gene data show CDR1 as GTSNPN and CDR2 as SVGIG (reference sequence). The CDR3 is 13 residues long. In DNA, the CDR3 is TGTGCCTTTAGCGGGACCGCCTACAATGAGCAGTTCTTC. Encoded protein: CAFSGTAYNEQFF.

The J gene is TRBJ1-2, the V gene TRBV7-2; possibly TRBD1 for D (6 bases). Germline loops: CDR1 SGHTA, CDR2 FQGNSA. V was pared by 1 base and J by 4 bases, with 13 bases between. This CDR3 is 15 amino acids long. The CDR3 loop reads CASSLEWGQGYGYTF. The CDR3 DNA follows: TGTGCCAGCAGCTTAGAGTGGGGGCAGGGCTATGGCTACACCTTC.

The V and J genes are TRBV11-2 and TRBJ1-2; D may be TRBD1 (6 bases). This CDR3 region has 12 residues. Germline V gene data show CDR1 as SGHAT and CDR2 as FQNNGV. Deletions cut 4 bases from V and 8 bases from J, with 11 bases between. The CDR3 nucleotides are TGTGCCAGCAGCTCAGGGGTACGCGGCTACACCTTC. It yields the protein CASSSGVRGYTF.

The chain links TRBV7-2 to TRBJ1-2; no reliable D call. CDR3 length equals 14 residues. V gave up 3 bases and J gave up 5 bases, with 13 bases separating them. The germline CDR1 and CDR2 sequences are SGHTA and FQGNSA. The CDR3: CASSFPGTGYGYTF. The CDR3 DNA sequence: TGTGCCAGCAGCTTTCCGGGTACTGGGTATGGCTACACCTTC.

The gene calls are TRBV7-2 and TRBJ2-1, with D perhaps matching TRBD2 (5 bases). V dropped 7 bases and J dropped 0 bases, with 10 bases sitting between them. This CDR3 is 14 amino acids long. CDR1 and CDR2 (germline): SGHTA, FQGNSA. This CDR3 reads CASTLALSYNEQFF. The CDR3 nucleotides are TGTGCCAGCACCCTAGCCCTCTCCTACAATGAGCAGTTCTTC.

In DNA, the CDR3 is TGCAGCGTCTTGGACAGGGTGGGTCAGCCCCAGCATTTT. Its protein is CSVLDRVGQPQHF. The chain couples TRBV29-1 to TRBJ1-5; 8 bases are shared with TRBD1. The CDR3 extends over 13 amino acids. Looked up from germline, CDR1 is SQVTM and CDR2 is ANQGSEA. J lost 6 bases, V lost 6 bases, and 7 bases had no gene match.

V gene TRBV30 combines with J gene TRBJ1-5; 9 bases are a match to TRBD1. This CDR3 region has 16 residues. Unmatched junction bases numbered 8, after V lost 2 bases and J lost 3 bases. The germline gives CDR1 GTSNPN, CDR2 SVGIG (reference sequence). CDR3 in amino acids: CAWSKIGQGFNQPQHF. In DNA form, the CDR3 reads TGTGCCTGGAGTAAAATCGGACAGGGGTTCAATCAGCCCCAGCATTTT.

The genes are TRBV7-3 and TRBJ2-3; 7 bases are shared with TRBD1. Trimming cost V 5 bases and J 1 base; bases outside gene matches: 3. Germline assignment: CDR1 SGHTA and CDR2 FQGTGA. The CDR3 runs to 14 residues. CDR3: CASSQGTGTDTQYF. The CDR3 DNA is TGTGCCAGCAGCCAAGGGACAGGCACAGATACGCAGTATTTT.